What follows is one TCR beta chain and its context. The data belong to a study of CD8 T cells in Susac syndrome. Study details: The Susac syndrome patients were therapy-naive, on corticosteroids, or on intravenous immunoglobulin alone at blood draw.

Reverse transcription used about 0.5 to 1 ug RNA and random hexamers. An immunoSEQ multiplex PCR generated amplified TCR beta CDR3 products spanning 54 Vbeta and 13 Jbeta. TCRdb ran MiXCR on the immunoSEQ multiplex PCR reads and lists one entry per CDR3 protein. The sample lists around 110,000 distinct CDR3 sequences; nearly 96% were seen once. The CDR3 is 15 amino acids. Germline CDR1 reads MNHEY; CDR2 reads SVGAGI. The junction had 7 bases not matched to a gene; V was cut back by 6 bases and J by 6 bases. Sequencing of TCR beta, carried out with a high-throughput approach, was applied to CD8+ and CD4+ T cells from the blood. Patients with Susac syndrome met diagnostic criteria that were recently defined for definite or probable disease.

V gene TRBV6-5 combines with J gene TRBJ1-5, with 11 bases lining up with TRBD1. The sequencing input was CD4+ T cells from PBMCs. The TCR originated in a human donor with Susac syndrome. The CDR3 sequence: CASSTDRGPGQPQHF. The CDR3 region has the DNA TGTGCCAGCAGCACGGACAGGGGGCCCGGTCAGCCCCAGCATTTT.